This TCR beta chain was recovered during a study of blood T cells in healthy people across ages. A remark on this clonotype: Its antigen remains unknown.

V shed 3 bases and J shed 1 base, with 9 bases lying between them. In germline, CDR1 is SEHNR, CDR2 FQNEAQ (reference sequence). CDR3 length equals 14 residues. Then a second PCR, running roughly 7 to 11 cycles, was carried out with a sample-barcoded 5' primer and a J-beta primer mix. CDR3-containing paired-end reads numbering at least 2.5 million came from each sample. Using its own MiXCR run on the 5' RACE reads, TCRdb lists one record per CDR3 protein. The data hold some 1.1 million distinct CDR3 sequences, with under 40% observed a single time. Study results and limitations: Age showed a roughly linear inverse relationship with TCR beta diversity per million T cells. Bulk PBMC profiling left naive and antigen-experienced comparisons inconclusive.

The sequence came from a young man in good health. Sequencing used blood. V is TRBV7-9 and J is TRBJ1-1; no reliable D call. The CDR3, as DNA: TGTGCCAGCAGCTTTTACGGGCCGAACACTGAAGCTTTCTTT. This codes for CASSFYGPNTEAFF.